This TCR beta chain was retrieved from a study of T cells expressing NK-cell markers. Across the study: Sequencing of TCR beta repertoires drew on sorted CD3+CD56+NKG2C+, CD3+CD56+NKG2C- and CD3+CD56-NKG2C+ T cells. Notes on the study in general: Clarity on HCMV specificity was lacking for the expanded NKG2C+ T cell clones.

TCRdb re-called the 5' RACE reads and shows each CDR3 protein once, DNA omitted. The sample features over 150,000 distinct CDR3 sequences, with over 20% in its top ten. Germline V gene sequence: CDR1 SGHTS, CDR2 YDEGEE. CDR3 length: 15 residues. Comments on this clonotype: Antigen specificity is unknown.

This TCR was sampled from a man aged 18-70 years in good health. The V gene is TRBV5-8, the J gene TRBJ2-1. Sequenced material: blood T cells: a sorted CD56 or NKG2C T cell subset, CD4+ or CD8+ T cells, or bulk PBMC T cells (not recorded which). The chain's CDR3 is CASSLGLALNNEQFF.